These T cell receptor beta chains were read from a single sample in a study of early T cells in non-severe SARS-CoV-2 infection. TCRdb passed the 5' RACE reads through MiXCR, listing each CDR3 protein once. This sample has around 28,000 distinct CDR3 sequences, with roughly 5.4% found just once. Sequencing used whole blood. Source of these receptors: an adult who was a healthcare worker with PCR-confirmed SARS-CoV-2 infection or an uninfected control (not recorded which). Each CDR3 is given with its conserved first and last residue. A D gene is named only where the DNA matches it firmly. Size values are once, few and many counts, or a class for expanded clones, and some rows have none.

TRBD2	TRBJ2-7	many	TRBV4-1	CASSQVSKRGAYEQYF	TGCGCCAGCAGCCAAGTCTCCAAGCGGGGGGCCTACGAGCAGTACTTC
.	TRBJ2-7	many	TRBV6-2/TRBV6-3	CASSYMRGLYEQYF	TGTGCCAGCAGTTATATGAGGGGCCTCTACGAGCAGTACTTC
.	TRBJ1-3	many	TRBV10-3	CAISDSSGNTIYF	TGTGCCATCAGTGACAGTTCTGGAAACACCATATATTTT
.	TRBJ1-2	many	TRBV6-1	CASTVMTLNYGYTF	TGTGCCAGCACCGTGATGACTCTGAACTATGGCTACACCTTC
.	TRBJ2-7	.	TRBV9	CASSVEGDKSYEQYF	TGTGCCAGCAGCGTAGAGGGGGACAAATCCTACGAGCAGTACTTC
.	TRBJ2-1	many	TRBV7-6	CASSRSTGSSYNEQFF	TGTGCCAGCAGTCGAAGCACTGGGAGCTCCTACAATGAGCAGTTCTTC
.	TRBJ2-7	many	TRBV28	CASSYGGPSYEQYF	TGTGCCAGCAGTTACGGGGGGCCCTCCTACGAGCAGTACTTC
.	TRBJ2-2	many	TRBV20-1	CSAREQGGTNTGELFF	TGCAGTGCTAGAGAGCAGGGGGGAACGAACACCGGGGAGCTGTTTTTT
.	TRBJ1-2	many	TRBV2	CASNAGSDGYTF	TGTGCCAGCAACGCGGGATCGGATGGCTACACCTTC
.	TRBJ1-5	many	TRBV27	CASRQTGTGPQHF	TGTGCCAGCAGGCAGACCGGGACCGGGCCCCAGCATTTT
.	TRBJ1-5	many	TRBV6-1	CASSTSQSNQPQHF	TGTGCCAGCAGTACCTCACAGAGCAATCAGCCCCAGCATTTT
.	TRBJ2-3	many	TRBV7-8	CASSYGGRDTDTQYF	TGTGCCAGCAGCTACGGGGGGCGGGACACAGATACGCAGTATTTT
.	TRBJ2-3	many	TRBV6-2/TRBV6-3	CASQLLQRDTQYF	TGTGCCAGCCAGCTGCTTCAGCGGGATACGCAGTATTTT